These 32 T cell receptor beta chains share one sample of origin, sequenced in a study of shared clonotypes between healthy human individuals. The protocol was immunoSEQ multiplex PCR, while the TCRdb copy is restricted to in-frame clones and leaves out a portion. The profile shows millions of clones, 95% of them singletons. Sequencing was done on a sample of naive CD4+ T cells sorted from blood. Subset: CD45RA+ positively selected. Every receptor here comes from a man younger than 35 in good health.

The chain carries TRBV29-1 and TRBJ2-2; the D is unclear. The CDR3 extends over 12 amino acids. The germline V gene encodes CDR1 SQVTM and CDR2 ANQGSEA. V was clipped by 5 bases and J by 3 bases, with 7 bases between them. CDR3: CSVRLYTGELFF. CDR3 sequence (DNA): TGCAGCGTTAGGCTGTACACCGGGGAGCTGTTTTTT.

This clone appeared a single time. Other nucleotide sequences from this sample produce the same CDR3. The chain employs TRBV6-1 and TRBJ2-2, with D possibly matching TRBD1 (5 bases). V was shortened by 5 bases and J by 2 bases, with 9 bases between the two germline ends. The germline V gene encodes CDR1 MNHNS and CDR2 SASEGT. The CDR3 sequence is 14 residues long. CDR3 loop: CASSLTANTGELFF. CDR3 bases: TGTGCCAGCAGTTTGACAGCCAACACCGGGGAGCTGTTTTTT.

The J gene is TRBJ2-2, the V gene TRBV4-3; 8 positions match TRBD1. The CDR3 loop spans 17 amino acids. CDR1 and CDR2 from the germline V gene are LGHNA and YSLEER. J was trimmed by 6 bases and V by 0 bases; bases with no gene match: 9. The CDR3 region is CASSQDFETGVSGELFF. CDR3 sequence (DNA): TGCGCCAGCAGCCAAGATTTCGAGACAGGGGTCTCCGGGGAGCTGTTTTTT.

J is TRBJ1-1 and V is TRBV18; tentative D call: TRBD1 (6 bases). Germline values: CDR1 KGHSH, CDR2 LQKENI. The V gene lost 3 bases and the J gene lost 1 base, with 12 bases spanning the gap. This CDR3 is 15 amino acids long. The CDR3 DNA reads as TGTGCCAGCTCACCGCCGGGGGCGACGAACACTGAAGCTTTCTTT. Translated, it gives CASSPPGATNTEAFF.

The V call is TRBV11-2, the J call TRBJ1-1; unclear D gene. The CDR3 sequence is 13 residues long. V was shortened by 5 bases and J by 8 bases, with 15 bases between the two germline ends. Germline V gene data show CDR1 as SGHAT and CDR2 as FQNNGV. The CDR3 here is CASSPRAAIEAFF. CDR3 in DNA: TGTGCCAGCAGCCCGCGGGCGGCGATCGAAGCTTTCTTT.

The genes are TRBV27 and TRBJ1-1; D remains unclear. Trimming removed 3 bases at V and 7 bases at J, with 15 bases between. CDR3 length: 14 amino acids. Germline CDR1 MNHEY, CDR2 SMNVEV (reference sequence). CDR3 region: CASSLRPPPDEAFF. The DNA for the CDR3 is TGTGCCAGCAGTTTGCGGCCACCTCCCGATGAAGCTTTCTTT.

The rearrangement links TRBV30 to TRBJ1-2; D not resolved. The CDR3 is 13 residues long. The V end lost 1 base, the J end lost 8 bases, and 14 bases lay between the germline ends. Germline V CDR1 and CDR2: GTSNPN, SVGIG (reference sequence). The CDR3 DNA reads as TGTGCCTGGAGTGCAGTAAGTGGTCGAGGCTACACCTTC. The encoded protein is CAWSAVSGRGYTF.

This chain connects TRBV15 to TRBJ2-7, with TRBD1 identical over 7 bases. In germline, CDR1 is LNHNV, CDR2 YYDKDF (reference sequence). CDR3 length: 14 amino acids. The V gene end was trimmed by 3 bases and the J gene end by 2 bases; junction bases not matched to a gene: 4. CDR3 coding DNA: TGTGCCACCAGCAGGCGACAGGGTCCCTACGAGCAGTACTTC. As protein: CATSRRQGPYEQYF.

This clone appeared once. V is TRBV7-9 and J is TRBJ2-7, with TRBD1 matching 9 bases. This CDR3 contains 15 residues. Germline lookup yields CDR1 SEHNR and CDR2 FQNEAQ (reference sequence). V lost 4 bases, J lost 1 base, and 5 bases stayed unmatched. The CDR3, as DNA: TGTGCCAGCAGCTCGCGGGGGACAGGGTCCTACGAGCAGTACTTC. This gives the protein CASSSRGTGSYEQYF. The whole variable domain, remainder taken from reference TRBV7-9 and TRBJ2-7, is DTGVSQNPRHKITKRGQNVTFRCDPISEHNRLYWYRQTLGQGPEFLTYFQNEAQLEKSRLLSDRFSAERPKGSFSTLEIQRTEQGDSAMYLCASSSRGTGSYEQYFGPGTRLTVT.

As for this clone: The junction differs from germline at one of its ends, possibly a read error. CDR3 sequence reads: CASSPDGGGLVF. The CDR3 region has the DNA TGCGCCAGCAGCCCTGATGGGGGCGGTTTGGTCTTC. This chain joins TRBV5-1 and TRBJ2-7; TRBD1 might be the D (6 bases). This CDR3 is 12 amino acids long. The germline CDR1 and CDR2 sequences are SGHRS and YFSETQ. Looking up the rest from reference TRBV5-1 and TRBJ2-7 gives the full variable domain: KAGVTQTPRYLIKTRGQQVTLSCSPISGHRSVSWYQQTPGQGLQFLFEYFSETQRNKGNFPGRFSGRQFSNSRSEMNVSTLELGDSALYLCASSPDGGGLVFGPGTRLTVT.

This clone was recorded once. Other DNA sequences within the sample encode an identical CDR3. V is TRBV6-5 and J is TRBJ2-3; 9 nucleotides agree with TRBD1. Germline V lookup: CDR1 MNHEY, CDR2 SVGAGI. This CDR3 has 13 residues. V shed 8 bases, J shed 3 bases, and the junction held 3 bases outside the gene matches. In DNA, the CDR3 is TGTGCCAGCCGGGACAGGGCTACAGATACGCAGTATTTT. This codes for CASRDRATDTQYF.

This clone was counted once. The rearrangement links TRBV5-5 to TRBJ2-5, with TRBD1 as a possible D gene (6 bases). V was pared by 0 bases and J by 3 bases, with 9 bases between. Germline CDR1 is SGHKS and CDR2 is YYEKEE (reference sequence). The CDR3 consists of 14 residues. CDR3 residues: CASSLATGKETQYF. The CDR3 DNA reads TGTGCCAGCAGCTTGGCAACAGGGAAAGAGACCCAGTACTTC.

This sequence joins TRBV5-1 and TRBJ2-5, with TRBD1 matching over 8 bases. CDR3 length equals 15 residues. Germline V CDR1 and CDR2: SGHRS, YFSETQ. V lost 3 bases to trimming and J lost 5 bases; unmatched junction nucleotides: 9. The CDR3 here is CASSSQGDQGETQYF. The CDR3 nucleotides read TGCGCCAGCAGCTCACAGGGGGACCAGGGGGAGACCCAGTACTTC. The full variable domain, rest sourced from reference TRBV5-1 and TRBJ2-5, is KAGVTQTPRYLIKTRGQQVTLSCSPISGHRSVSWYQQTPGQGLQFLFEYFSETQRNKGNFPGRFSGRQFSNSRSEMNVSTLELGDSALYLCASSSQGDQGETQYFGPGTRLLVL.

The J gene is TRBJ2-6, the V gene TRBV6-5; D perhaps matches TRBD2 (5 bases). This CDR3 has 15 residues. Germline V CDR1 and CDR2: MNHEY, SVGAGI. V lost 5 bases and J 5 bases, leaving 13 bases between the germline ends. This CDR3 is CASSAREQWANVLTF. In DNA, the CDR3 is TGTGCCAGCAGTGCCCGGGAACAGTGGGCCAACGTCCTGACTTTC.

V usage is TRBV21-1 and J usage is TRBJ1-4. TRBV21-1 is termed a pseudogene. The CDR3 runs to 15 residues. The CDR3 DNA is TGTGCCAGCAGCGAAGTGGGGACTCTTAATGAAAAACTGTTTTTT. Protein sequence: CASSEVGTLNEKLFF.

The chain employs TRBV10-2 and TRBJ1-5, with TRBD1 matching over 8 bases. The CDR3 covers 14 residues. CDR1 WSHSY and CDR2 SAAADI come from the germline V gene. With V trimmed by 6 bases and J by 1 base, 2 bases remained unmatched. The CDR3 DNA sequence: TGCGCCAGCAGAGGACAGGGAAGCAATCAGCCCCAGCATTTT. This sequence encodes CASRGQGSNQPQHF.

The chain uses TRBV7-2 and TRBJ1-5; D uncertain. The CDR3 spans 14 residues. The V gene lost 3 bases and the J gene lost 6 bases, with 12 bases spanning the gap. Germline V lookup: CDR1 SGHTA, CDR2 FQGNSA. The chain's CDR3 is CASSLTQWVQPQHF. The CDR3 DNA reads TGTGCCAGCAGCTTGACTCAATGGGTTCAGCCCCAGCATTTT.

The chain has TRBV30 and TRBJ1-5; 7 bases agree with TRBD1. This CDR3 contains 13 residues. Germline V CDR1 and CDR2: GTSNPN, SVGIG (reference sequence). V lost 5 bases, J lost 6 bases, and 7 bases stayed unmatched. CDR3 sequence (DNA): TGTGCCTGGGCTAGGACAGGCGGTCAGCCCCAGCATTTT. Amino acids: CAWARTGGQPQHF. Full variable domain (remainder filled in from reference TRBV30 and TRBJ1-5): SQTIHQWPATLVQPVGSPLSLECTVEGTSNPNLYWYRQAAGRGLQLLFYSVGIGQISSEVPQNLSASRPQDRQFILSSKKLLLSDSGFYLCAWARTGGQPQHFGDGTRLSIL.

The V and J genes are TRBV5-6 and TRBJ2-1; TRBD2 agrees at 10 bases. CDR1 is SGHDT and CDR2 is YYEEEE in the germline V gene. J was trimmed by 4 bases and V by 4 bases; bases with no gene match: 8. The CDR3 sequence is 16 residues long. The CDR3 DNA is TGTGCCAGCAGCCCTAATAGCGGGGGGCCTTACAATGAGCAGTTCTTC. It encodes CASSPNSGGPYNEQFF.

The V gene is TRBV4-3, the J gene TRBJ2-1, with TRBD2 as a possible D gene (7 bases). The CDR3 runs 13 residues. V was clipped by 2 bases and J by 10 bases, with 12 bases between them. Germline CDR1 reads LGHNA; CDR2 reads YSLEER. The CDR3 region is CASSQLRGGEQFF. CDR3 DNA: TGCGCCAGCAGCCAACTTCGCGGGGGCGAGCAGTTCTTC.

This clone occurred once. The genes are TRBV7-8 and TRBJ2-7, with 10 bases aligning to TRBD1. This CDR3 comprises 18 residues. Germline CDR1 is SGHVS and CDR2 is FQNEAQ. J gave up 7 bases and V 3 bases, and 18 bases lay outside the gene matches. The chain's CDR3 is CASSFLDRGKGWDWEQYF. DNA of the CDR3: TGTGCCAGCAGCTTTCTGGACAGGGGGAAGGGATGGGATTGGGAGCAGTACTTC.

This clone was observed a handful of times. The same CDR3 is also encoded by other DNA sequences in this sample. The rearrangement uses TRBV7-2 and TRBJ1-3; 12 bases agree with TRBD1. From germline, CDR1 is SGHTA and CDR2 FQGNSA. The CDR3 has 15 amino acids. V shed 5 bases, J shed 4 bases, and the junction held 3 bases outside the gene matches. The CDR3 DNA follows: TGTGCCAGCAGCAGGGACAGGGGGCCGGGAAACACCATATATTTT. Translation gives CASSRDRGPGNTIYF. The full variable domain, rest sourced from reference TRBV7-2 and TRBJ1-3, is GAGVSQSPSNKVTEKGKDVELRCDPISGHTALYWYRQSLGQGLEFLIYFQGNSAPDKSGLPSDRFSAERTGGSVSTLTIQRTQQEDSAVYLCASSRDRGPGNTIYFGEGSWLTVV.

The V and J genes are TRBV9 and TRBJ2-7, with 9 bases matching TRBD2. Germline-derived CDR1 and CDR2 are SGDLS and YYNGEE. There are 16 residues in the CDR3. The ends lost 2 bases at V and 5 bases at J; junction bases unmatched: 11. CDR3 sequence: CASSVTSGGSNNEQYF. DNA of the CDR3: TGTGCCAGCAGCGTTACGAGCGGGGGGTCGAATAACGAGCAGTACTTC.

Notes on this clone: The same CDR3 is also encoded by other DNA sequences in this sample. This sequence joins TRBV29-1 and TRBJ1-2; D unclear. This CDR3 contains 9 residues. Germline lookup yields CDR1 SQVTM and CDR2 ANQGSEA. Trimming shortened V by 5 bases and J by 8 bases, and 6 bases separated the two germline ends. CDR3 nucleotides: TGCAGCGTTCTGGAGGGCTACACCTTC. This codes for CSVLEGYTF.

This rearrangement joins TRBV7-9 to TRBJ2-3, with D possibly being TRBD1 (5 bases). The CDR3 has 15 residues. Trimming removed 1 base at V and 6 bases at J, with 14 bases between. Germline values: CDR1 SEHNR, CDR2 FQNEAQ (reference sequence). The CDR3 DNA reads as TGTGCCAGCAGCTTAGTGGCAGGGTCCTCTGATACGCAGTATTTT. Translated: CASSLVAGSSDTQYF.

The rearrangement links TRBV2 to TRBJ2-4; perhaps TRBD2 as D (6 bases). The CDR3 runs 12 residues. The V end lost 4 bases, the J end lost 10 bases, and 11 bases lay between the germline ends. CDR1 is SNHLY and CDR2 is FYNNEI in the germline V gene. CDR3 nucleotides: TGTGCCAGCAGTGCCGAGGCGGGAATTCAGTACTTC. Its protein is CASSAEAGIQYF.

This chain links TRBV5-8 with TRBJ2-2, with D hard to call. There are 12 residues in the CDR3. Germline lookup yields CDR1 SGHTS and CDR2 YDEGEE. Trimming removed 3 bases at V and 4 bases at J, with 4 bases between. The CDR3: CASSSITGELFF. CDR3 nucleotide sequence: TGTGCCAGCAGCTCAATCACCGGGGAGCTGTTTTTT. Based on the CDR3 plus reference TRBV5-8 and TRBJ2-2, the full variable domain is EAGVTQSPTHLIKTRGQQATLRCSPISGHTSVYWYQQALGLGLQFLLWYDEGEERNRGNFPPRFSGRQFPNYSSELNVNALELEDSALYLCASSSITGELFFGEGSRLTVL.

J is TRBJ2-7 and V is TRBV5-1; D perhaps matches TRBD2 (5 bases). Germline loops: CDR1 SGHRS, CDR2 YFSETQ. This CDR3 region has 15 residues. V was clipped by 5 bases and J by 3 bases, with 18 bases between them. This CDR3 is CASRTRGHRNYEQYF. The CDR3 DNA follows: TGCGCCAGCAGGACTCGGGGTCACCGGAACTACGAGCAGTACTTC.

As for this clone: Additional DNA sequences in this sample encode the identical CDR3. The V call is TRBV10-3, the J call TRBJ1-1, with D possibly TRBD1 on 5 matching bases. Trimming pared 9 bases from V and 2 bases from J, leaving 13 bases between. This CDR3 has 13 residues. Germline values: CDR1 ENHRY, CDR2 SYGVKD. Written as DNA, the CDR3 is TGTGCCATTACCCTGGGGGGAAACACTGAAGCTTTCTTT. It codes for CAITLGGNTEAFF.

This clone was seen once. This chain uses TRBV6-5 with TRBJ2-6; no firm D call. Trimming shortened V by 0 bases and J by 0 bases, and 6 bases separated the two germline ends. CDR3 length: 16 amino acids. In germline, CDR1 is MNHEY, CDR2 SVGAGI. The CDR3 region is CASSYSWPSGANVLTF. The CDR3 nucleotides are TGTGCCAGCAGTTACTCATGGCCCTCTGGGGCCAACGTCCTGACTTTC.

The chain couples TRBV4-3 to TRBJ2-7; TRBD1 matches 7 bases. This CDR3 contains 17 residues. Looked up from germline, CDR1 is LGHNA and CDR2 is YSLEER. V trimming: 4 bases; J trimming: 0 bases; junction bases outside the gene matches: 12. CDR3 sequence: CASSLRFATGLSYEQYF. The CDR3 DNA reads as TGCGCCAGCAGCCTCAGATTTGCGACAGGGCTCTCCTACGAGCAGTACTTC.

The genes are TRBV5-4 and TRBJ1-4; a possible D gene is TRBD1 (6 bases). The V gene's germline CDR1 is SGHNT and CDR2 YYREEE (reference sequence). Trimming stripped 4 bases from V and 4 bases from J, with 11 bases between. This CDR3 is 14 amino acids long. As DNA, the CDR3 is TGTGCCAGCAGCCGGGACATGATTAATGAAAAACTGTTTTTT. As protein: CASSRDMINEKLFF. The full variable domain, rest sourced from reference TRBV5-4 and TRBJ1-4, is ETGVTQSPTHLIKTRGQQVTLRCSSQSGHNTVSWYQQALGQGPQFIFQYYREEENGRGNFPPRFSGLQFPNYSSELNVNALELDDSALYLCASSRDMINEKLFFGSGTQLSVL.